These T cell receptor beta chains were read from a single sample in a study of shared clonotypes between healthy human individuals. Sequencing used immunoSEQ multiplex PCR; TCRdb keeps in-frame clones, though not all of them. The table shows 2 million to 2.5 million clones, with approximately 94% occurring only once. Material: naive CD4+ T cells sorted from blood. The source of these receptors is a man between 18 and 35 years old in good health. The conserved cysteine and the conserved F or W are not part of the CDR3 here.

j_call cdr3_length v_call cdr3_aa
TRBJ1-1 12 TRBV5-1 ASSLVAGNTEAF
TRBJ2-7 11 TRBV19 ASSINNGYEQY
TRBJ1-6 13 TRBV4-1 ASSLGRIYNSPLH
TRBJ2-2 16 TRBV5-4 ASTSEGRGAINTGELF
TRBJ1-5 13 TRBV6-5 ASSYRQGYNQPQH
TRBJ1-1 13 TRBV4-3 ASSQQPGHNTEAF
TRBJ2-2 10 TRBV6-5 ASSRDFRELF
TRBJ2-1 18 TRBV5-1 ASSSQTSGGLLSSYNEQF
TRBJ2-4 13 TRBV11-2 ASSLGPLLNGIQY
TRBJ2-3 10 TRBV19 ASSIEGGTQY
TRBJ2-7 13 TRBV28 ASSSYSLPSYEQY
TRBJ2-7 13 TRBV6-1 ASSSGKGQTYEQY
TRBJ2-7 15 TRBV4-1 ASSQEYEGLGGYEQY
TRBJ2-7 13 TRBV5-1 ASLRGLAVIGEQY
TRBJ2-3 14 TRBV4-3 ASSLGLAGGLDTQY
TRBJ1-4 13 TRBV6-6 ASSTGTGYNEKLF
TRBJ1-4 13 TRBV7-9 ASSSWQITNEKLF